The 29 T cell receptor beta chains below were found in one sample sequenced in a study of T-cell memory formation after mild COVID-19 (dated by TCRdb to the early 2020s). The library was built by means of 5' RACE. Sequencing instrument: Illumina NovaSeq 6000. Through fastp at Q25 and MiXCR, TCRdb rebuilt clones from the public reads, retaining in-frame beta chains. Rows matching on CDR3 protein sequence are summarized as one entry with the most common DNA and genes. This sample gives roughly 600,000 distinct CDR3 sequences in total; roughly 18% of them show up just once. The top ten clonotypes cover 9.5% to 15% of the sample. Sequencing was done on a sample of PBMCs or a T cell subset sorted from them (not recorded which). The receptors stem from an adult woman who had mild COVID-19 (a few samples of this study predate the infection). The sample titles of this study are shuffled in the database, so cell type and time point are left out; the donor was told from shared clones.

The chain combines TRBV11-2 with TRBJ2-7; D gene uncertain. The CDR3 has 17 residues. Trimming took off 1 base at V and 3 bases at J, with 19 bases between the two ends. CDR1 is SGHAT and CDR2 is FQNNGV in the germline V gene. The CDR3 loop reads CASSLAESGTADYEQYF. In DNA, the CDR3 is TGTGCCAGCAGCTTAGCCGAATCCGGCACCGCGGACTACGAGCAGTACTTC.

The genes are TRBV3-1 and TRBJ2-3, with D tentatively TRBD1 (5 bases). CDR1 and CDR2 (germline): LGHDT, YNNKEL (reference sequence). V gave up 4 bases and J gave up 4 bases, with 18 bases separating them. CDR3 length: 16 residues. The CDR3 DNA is TGTGCCAGCAGCCCGATGTCTAGGGTAGGGGCAGATACGCAGTATTTT. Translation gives CASSPMSRVGADTQYF.

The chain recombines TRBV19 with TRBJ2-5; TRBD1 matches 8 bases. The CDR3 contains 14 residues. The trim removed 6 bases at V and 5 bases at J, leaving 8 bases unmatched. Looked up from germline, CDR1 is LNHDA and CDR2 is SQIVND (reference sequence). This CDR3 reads CASRRGQEEETQYF. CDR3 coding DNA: TGTGCCAGTAGAAGGGGACAGGAGGAGGAGACCCAGTACTTC.

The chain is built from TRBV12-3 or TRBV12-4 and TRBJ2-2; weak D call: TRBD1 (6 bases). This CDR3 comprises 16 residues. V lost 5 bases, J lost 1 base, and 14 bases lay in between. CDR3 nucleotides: TGTGCCAGCAGTCCCCCGACAGGCCTGAACACCGGGGAGCTGTTTTTT. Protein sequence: CASSPPTGLNTGELFF.

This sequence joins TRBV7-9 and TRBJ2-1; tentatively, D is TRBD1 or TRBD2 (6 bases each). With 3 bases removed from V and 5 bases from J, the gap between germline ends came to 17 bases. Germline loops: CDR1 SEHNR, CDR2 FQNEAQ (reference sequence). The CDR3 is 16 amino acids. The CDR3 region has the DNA TGTGCCAGCAGCTTCGGGGGACACAATAGGCACAATGAGCAGTTCTTC. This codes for CASSFGGHNRHNEQFF.

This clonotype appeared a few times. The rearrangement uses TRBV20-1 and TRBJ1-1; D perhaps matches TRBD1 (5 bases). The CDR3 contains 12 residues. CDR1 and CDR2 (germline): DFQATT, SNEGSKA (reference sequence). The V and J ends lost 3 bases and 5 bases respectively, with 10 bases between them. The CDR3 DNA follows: TGCAGTGCTAGCGTCAGGGAAACTGAAGCTTTCTTT. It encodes CSASVRETEAFF.

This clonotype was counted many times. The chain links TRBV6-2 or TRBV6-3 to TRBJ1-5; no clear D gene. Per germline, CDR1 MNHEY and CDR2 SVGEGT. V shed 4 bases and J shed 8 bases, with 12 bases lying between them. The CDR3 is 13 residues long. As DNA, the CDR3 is TGTGCCAGCAGTTGGGAGGGTTGGGAGCCCCAGCATTTT. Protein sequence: CASSWEGWEPQHF.

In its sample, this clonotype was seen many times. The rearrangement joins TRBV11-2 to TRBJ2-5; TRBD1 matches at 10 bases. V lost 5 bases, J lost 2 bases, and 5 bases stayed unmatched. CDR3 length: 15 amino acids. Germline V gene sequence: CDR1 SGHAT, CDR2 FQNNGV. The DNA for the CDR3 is TGTGCCAGCAGCCCCGGGACAGGGGTACAAGAGACCCAGTACTTC. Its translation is CASSPGTGVQETQYF.

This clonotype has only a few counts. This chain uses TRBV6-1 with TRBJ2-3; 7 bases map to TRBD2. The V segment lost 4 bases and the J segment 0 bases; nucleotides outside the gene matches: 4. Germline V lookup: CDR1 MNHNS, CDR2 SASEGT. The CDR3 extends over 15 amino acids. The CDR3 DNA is TGTGCCAGCAGTGCTCGGCGGGGGAGCACAGATACGCAGTATTTT. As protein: CASSARRGSTDTQYF.

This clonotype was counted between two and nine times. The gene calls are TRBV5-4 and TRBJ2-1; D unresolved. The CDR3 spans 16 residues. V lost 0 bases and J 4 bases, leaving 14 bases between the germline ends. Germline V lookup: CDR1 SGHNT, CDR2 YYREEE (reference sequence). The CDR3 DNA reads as TGTGCCAGCAGCTTGGTGTCACAATTACCTTACAATGAGCAGTTCTTC. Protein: CASSLVSQLPYNEQFF. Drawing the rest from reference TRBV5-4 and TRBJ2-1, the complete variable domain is ETGVTQSPTHLIKTRGQQVTLRCSSQSGHNTVSWYQQALGQGPQFIFQYYREEENGRGNFPPRFSGLQFPNYSSELNVNALELDDSALYLCASSLVSQLPYNEQFFGPGTRLTVL.

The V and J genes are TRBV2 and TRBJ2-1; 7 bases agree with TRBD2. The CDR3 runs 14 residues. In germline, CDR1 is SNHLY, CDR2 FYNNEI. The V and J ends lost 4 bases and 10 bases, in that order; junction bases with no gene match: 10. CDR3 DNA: TGTGCCAGCAGTGCCTTGACTAGCTCCCAAGAGCAGTTCTTC. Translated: CASSALTSSQEQFF.

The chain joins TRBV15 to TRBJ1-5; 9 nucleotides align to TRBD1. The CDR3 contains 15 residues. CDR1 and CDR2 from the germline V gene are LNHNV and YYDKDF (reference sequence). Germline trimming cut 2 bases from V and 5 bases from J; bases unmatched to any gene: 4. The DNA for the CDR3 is TGTGCCACCAGCAGAAGACAGGGGGACGATCAGCCCCAGCATTTT. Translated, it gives CATSRRQGDDQPQHF.

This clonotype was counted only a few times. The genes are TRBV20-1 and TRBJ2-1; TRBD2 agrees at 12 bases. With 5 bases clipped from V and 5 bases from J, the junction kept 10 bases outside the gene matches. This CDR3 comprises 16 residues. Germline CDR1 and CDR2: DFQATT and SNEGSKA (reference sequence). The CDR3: CSAWTSGNEVDNEQFF. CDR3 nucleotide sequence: TGCAGTGCTTGGACTAGCGGGAATGAAGTTGACAATGAGCAGTTCTTC.

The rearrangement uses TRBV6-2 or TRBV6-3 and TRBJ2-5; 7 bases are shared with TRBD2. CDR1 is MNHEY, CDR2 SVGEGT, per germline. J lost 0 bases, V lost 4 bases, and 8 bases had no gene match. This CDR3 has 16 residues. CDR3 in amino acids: CASSFPSGRYQETQYF. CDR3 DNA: TGTGCCAGCAGTTTTCCTAGCGGCAGGTACCAAGAGACCCAGTACTTC.

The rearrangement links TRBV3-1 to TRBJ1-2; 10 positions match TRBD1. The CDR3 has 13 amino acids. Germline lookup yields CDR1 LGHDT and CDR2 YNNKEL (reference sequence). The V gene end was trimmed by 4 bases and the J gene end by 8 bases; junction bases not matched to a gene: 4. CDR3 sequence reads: CASSRTGGEGYTF. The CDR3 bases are TGTGCCAGCAGCCGGACAGGGGGAGAAGGCTACACCTTC.

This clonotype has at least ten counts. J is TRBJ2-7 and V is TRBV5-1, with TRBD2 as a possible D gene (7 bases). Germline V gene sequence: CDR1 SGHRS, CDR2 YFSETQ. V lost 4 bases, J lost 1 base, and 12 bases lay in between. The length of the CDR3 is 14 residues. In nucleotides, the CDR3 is TGCGCCAGCAGCCCGGGGAGGGGGTCCTACGAGCAGTACTTC. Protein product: CASSPGRGSYEQYF.

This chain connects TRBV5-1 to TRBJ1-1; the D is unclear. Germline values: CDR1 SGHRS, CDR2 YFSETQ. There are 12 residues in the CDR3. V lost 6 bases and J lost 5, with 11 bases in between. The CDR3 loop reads CASTLGGTEAFF. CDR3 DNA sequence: TGCGCCAGCACCCTCGGTGGGACTGAAGCTTTCTTT.

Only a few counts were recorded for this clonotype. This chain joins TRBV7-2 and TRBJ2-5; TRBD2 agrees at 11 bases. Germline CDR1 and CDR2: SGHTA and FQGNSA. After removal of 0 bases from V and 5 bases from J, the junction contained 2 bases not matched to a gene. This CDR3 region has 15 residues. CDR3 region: CASSLAGLADETQYF. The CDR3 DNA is TGTGCCAGCAGCTTAGCGGGACTAGCGGATGAGACCCAGTACTTC.

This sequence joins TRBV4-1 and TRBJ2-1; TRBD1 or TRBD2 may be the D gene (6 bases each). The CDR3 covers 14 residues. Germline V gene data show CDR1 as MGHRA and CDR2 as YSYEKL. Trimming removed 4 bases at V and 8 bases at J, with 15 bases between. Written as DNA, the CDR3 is TGCGCCAGCAGCCGCCTTACTAGGGGGGATGAGCAGTTCTTC. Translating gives CASSRLTRGDEQFF.

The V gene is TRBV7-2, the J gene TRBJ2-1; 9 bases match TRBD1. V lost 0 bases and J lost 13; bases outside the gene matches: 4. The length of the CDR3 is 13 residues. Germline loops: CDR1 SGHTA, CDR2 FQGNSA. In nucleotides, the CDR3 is TGTGCCAGCAGCTTAGCGCGGGGACAGGGACAGTTCTTC. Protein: CASSLARGQGQFF. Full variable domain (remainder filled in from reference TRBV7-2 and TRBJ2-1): GAGVSQSPSNKVTEKGKDVELRCDPISGHTALYWYRQSLGQGLEFLIYFQGNSAPDKSGLPSDRFSAERTGGSVSTLTIQRTQQEDSAVYLCASSLARGQGQFFGPGTRLTVL.

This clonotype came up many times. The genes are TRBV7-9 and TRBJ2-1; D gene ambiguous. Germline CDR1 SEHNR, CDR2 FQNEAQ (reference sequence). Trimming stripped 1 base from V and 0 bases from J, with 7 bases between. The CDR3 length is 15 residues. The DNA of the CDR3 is TGTGCCAGCAGCTTAGGGTTATACTCCTACAATGAGCAGTTCTTC. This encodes CASSLGLYSYNEQFF.

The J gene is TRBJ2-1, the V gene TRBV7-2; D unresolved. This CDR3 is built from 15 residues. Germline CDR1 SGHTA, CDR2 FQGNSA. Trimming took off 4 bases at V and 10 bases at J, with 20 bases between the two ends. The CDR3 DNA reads TGTGCCAGCAGCTCCCCCTCAATCCTCGGCAACGAGCAGTTCTTC. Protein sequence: CASSSPSILGNEQFF.

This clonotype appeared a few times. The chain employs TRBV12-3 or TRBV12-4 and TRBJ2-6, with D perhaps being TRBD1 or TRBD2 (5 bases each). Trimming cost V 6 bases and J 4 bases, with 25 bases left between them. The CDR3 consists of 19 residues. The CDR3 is CASSYGTRNLLAGANVLTF. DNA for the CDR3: TGTGCCAGCAGCTATGGGACCAGGAATCTGTTAGCCGGGGCCAACGTCCTGACTTTC.

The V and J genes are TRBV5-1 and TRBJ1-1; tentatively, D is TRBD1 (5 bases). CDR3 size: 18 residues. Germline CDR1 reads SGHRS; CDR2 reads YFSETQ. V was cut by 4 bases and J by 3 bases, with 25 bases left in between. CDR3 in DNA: TGCGCCAGCAGCACCTCTATCGGCGGAGCAGGGCGGGACACTGAAGCTTTCTTT. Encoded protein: CASSTSIGGAGRDTEAFF.

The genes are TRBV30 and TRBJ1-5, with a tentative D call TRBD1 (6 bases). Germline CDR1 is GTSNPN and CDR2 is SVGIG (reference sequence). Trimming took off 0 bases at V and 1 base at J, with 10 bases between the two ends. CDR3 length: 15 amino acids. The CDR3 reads CAWSVDGGSNQPQHF. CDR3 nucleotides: TGTGCCTGGAGTGTAGACGGGGGCAGCAATCAGCCCCAGCATTTT.

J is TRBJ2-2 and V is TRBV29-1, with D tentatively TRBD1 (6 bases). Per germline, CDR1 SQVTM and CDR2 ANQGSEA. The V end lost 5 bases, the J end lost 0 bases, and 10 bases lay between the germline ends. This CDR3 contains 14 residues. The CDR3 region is CSVTGTTNTGELFF. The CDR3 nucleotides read TGCAGCGTTACCGGGACAACGAACACCGGGGAGCTGTTTTTT.

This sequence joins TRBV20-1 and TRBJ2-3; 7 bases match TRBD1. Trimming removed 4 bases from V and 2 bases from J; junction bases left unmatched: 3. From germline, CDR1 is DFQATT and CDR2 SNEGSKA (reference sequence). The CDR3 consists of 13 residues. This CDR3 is CSATTGVTDTQYF. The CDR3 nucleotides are TGCAGTGCTACTACAGGGGTCACAGATACGCAGTATTTT.

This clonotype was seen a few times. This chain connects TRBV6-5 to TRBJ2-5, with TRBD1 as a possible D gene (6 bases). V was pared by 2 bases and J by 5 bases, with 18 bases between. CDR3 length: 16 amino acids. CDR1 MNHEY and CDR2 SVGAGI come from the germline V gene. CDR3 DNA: TGTGCCAGCAGTTACCGTCCAACAGGGCGTGACGAGACCCAGTACTTC. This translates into CASSYRPTGRDETQYF.

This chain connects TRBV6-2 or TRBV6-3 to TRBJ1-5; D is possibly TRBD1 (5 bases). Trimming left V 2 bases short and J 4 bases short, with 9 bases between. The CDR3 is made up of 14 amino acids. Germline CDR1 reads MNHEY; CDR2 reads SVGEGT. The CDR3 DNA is TGTGCCAGCAGTTACGGCAGGGCGAATCAGCCCCAGCATTTT. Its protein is CASSYGRANQPQHF.